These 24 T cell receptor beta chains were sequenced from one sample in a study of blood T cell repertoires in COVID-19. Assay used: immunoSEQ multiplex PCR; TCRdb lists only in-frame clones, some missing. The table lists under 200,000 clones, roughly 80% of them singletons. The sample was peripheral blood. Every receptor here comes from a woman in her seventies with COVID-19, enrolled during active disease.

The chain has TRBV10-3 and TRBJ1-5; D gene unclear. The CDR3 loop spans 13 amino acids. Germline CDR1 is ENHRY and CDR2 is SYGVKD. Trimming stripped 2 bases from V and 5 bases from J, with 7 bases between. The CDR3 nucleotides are TGTGCCATCAGTGAGATGCGGGATCAGCCCCAGCATTTT. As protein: CAISEMRDQPQHF.

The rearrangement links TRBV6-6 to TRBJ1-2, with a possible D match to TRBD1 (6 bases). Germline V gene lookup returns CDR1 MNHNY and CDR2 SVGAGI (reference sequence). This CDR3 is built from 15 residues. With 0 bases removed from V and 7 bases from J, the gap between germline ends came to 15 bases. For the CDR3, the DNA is TGTGCCAGCAGTTACTCGATGGCGGGGGGCTCTGGCTACACCTTC. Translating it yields CASSYSMAGGSGYTF.

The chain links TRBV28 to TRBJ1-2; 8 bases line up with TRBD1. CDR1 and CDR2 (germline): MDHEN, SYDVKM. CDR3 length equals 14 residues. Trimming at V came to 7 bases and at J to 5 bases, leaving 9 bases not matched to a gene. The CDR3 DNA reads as TGTGCCAGCAACCCAGGGGGCGTCAAGTATGGCTACACCTTC. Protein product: CASNPGGVKYGYTF.

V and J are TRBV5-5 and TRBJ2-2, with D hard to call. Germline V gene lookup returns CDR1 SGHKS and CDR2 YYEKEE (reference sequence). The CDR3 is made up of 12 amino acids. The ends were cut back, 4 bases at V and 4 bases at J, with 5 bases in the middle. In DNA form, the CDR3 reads TGTGCCAGCAGCCCACTCACCGGGGAGCTGTTTTTT. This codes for CASSPLTGELFF.

In nucleotides, the CDR3 is TGTGCCAGCAGCAAAAGGACTAGGTGGGGTACAGATACGCAGTATTTT. Its protein is CASSKRTRWGTDTQYF. The rearrangement links TRBV5-4 to TRBJ2-3, with TRBD2 matching 7 bases. The CDR3 sequence is 16 residues long. The J segment lost 3 bases and the V segment lost 4 bases, leaving 11 bases of the junction unmatched. Germline V gene sequence: CDR1 SGHNT, CDR2 YYREEE (reference sequence).

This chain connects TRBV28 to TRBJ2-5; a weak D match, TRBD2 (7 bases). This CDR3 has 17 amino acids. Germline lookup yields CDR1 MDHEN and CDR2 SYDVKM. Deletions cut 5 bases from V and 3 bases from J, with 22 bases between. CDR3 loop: CASSPTRVGGPKETQYF. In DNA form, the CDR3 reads TGTGCCAGCAGTCCAACTCGCGTGGGGGGGCCAAAAGAGACCCAGTACTTC. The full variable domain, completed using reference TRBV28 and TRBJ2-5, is DVKVTQSSRYLVKRTGEKVFLECVQDMDHENMFWYRQDPGLGLRLIYFSYDVKMKEKGDIPEGYSVSREKKERFSLILESASTNQTSMYLCASSPTRVGGPKETQYFGPGTRLLVL.

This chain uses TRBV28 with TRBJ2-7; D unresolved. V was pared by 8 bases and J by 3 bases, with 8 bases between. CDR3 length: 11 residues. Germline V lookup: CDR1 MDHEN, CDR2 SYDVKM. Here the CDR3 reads CASSPGYEQYF. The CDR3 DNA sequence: TGTGCCAGCTCCCCGGGCTACGAGCAGTACTTC.

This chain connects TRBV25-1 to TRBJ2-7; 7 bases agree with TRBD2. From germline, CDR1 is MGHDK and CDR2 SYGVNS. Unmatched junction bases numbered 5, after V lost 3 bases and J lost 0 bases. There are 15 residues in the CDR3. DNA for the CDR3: TGTGCCAGCAGTGATCTGCGCGGGAGCTCCTACGAGCAGTACTTC. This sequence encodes CASSDLRGSSYEQYF.

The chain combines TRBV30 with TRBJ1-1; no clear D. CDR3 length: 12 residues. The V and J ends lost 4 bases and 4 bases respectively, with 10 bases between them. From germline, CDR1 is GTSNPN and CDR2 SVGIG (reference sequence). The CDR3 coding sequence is TGTGCCTGGACCCCCTCCGGCACTGAAGCTTTCTTT. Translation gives CAWTPSGTEAFF.

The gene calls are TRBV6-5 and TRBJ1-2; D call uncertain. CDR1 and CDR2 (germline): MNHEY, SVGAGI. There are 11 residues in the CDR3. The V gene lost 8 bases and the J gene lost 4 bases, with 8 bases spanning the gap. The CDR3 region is CASVGSYGYTF. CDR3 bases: TGTGCCAGCGTAGGGAGCTATGGCTACACCTTC.

As DNA, the CDR3 is TGTGCCAGCAGCCGGGGGACTCCGACCCAGTACTTC. Amino acid sequence: CASSRGTPTQYF. The J gene is TRBJ2-5, the V gene TRBV5-4, with a weak D call TRBD2 (6 bases). The CDR3 spans 12 residues. The germline CDR1 and CDR2 sequences are SGHNT and YYREEE (reference sequence). V lost 4 bases and J 7 bases, leaving 11 bases between the germline ends.

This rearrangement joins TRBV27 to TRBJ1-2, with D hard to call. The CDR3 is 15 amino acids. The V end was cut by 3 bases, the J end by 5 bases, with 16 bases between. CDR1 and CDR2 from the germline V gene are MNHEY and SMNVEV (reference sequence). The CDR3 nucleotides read TGTGCCAGCAGTTTTACGGCCGACTTTGGGTATGGCTACACCTTC. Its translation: CASSFTADFGYGYTF.

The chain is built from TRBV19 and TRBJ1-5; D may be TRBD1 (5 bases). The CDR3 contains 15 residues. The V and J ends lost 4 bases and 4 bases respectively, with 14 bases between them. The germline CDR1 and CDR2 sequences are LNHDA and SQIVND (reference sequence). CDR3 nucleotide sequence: TGTGCCAGTAGTACCGCCCGTCAGGGAAATCAGCCCCAGCATTTT. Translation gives CASSTARQGNQPQHF.

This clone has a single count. This CDR3 reads CASSYGERGNTIYF. The CDR3 bases are TGTGCCAGCAGCTATGGAGAGCGGGGAAACACCATATATTTT. The V and J genes are TRBV11-2 and TRBJ1-3, with no clear D. V dropped 4 bases and J dropped 4 bases, with 11 bases sitting between them. The CDR3 has 14 residues. Germline V CDR1 and CDR2: SGHAT, FQNNGV.

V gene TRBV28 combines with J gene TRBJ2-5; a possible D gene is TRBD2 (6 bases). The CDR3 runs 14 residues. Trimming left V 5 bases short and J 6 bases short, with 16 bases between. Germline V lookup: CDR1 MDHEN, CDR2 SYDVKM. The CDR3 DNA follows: TGTGCCAGCAGTGAAACAGCGGGTAAAAAGACCCAGTACTTC. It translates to CASSETAGKKTQYF.

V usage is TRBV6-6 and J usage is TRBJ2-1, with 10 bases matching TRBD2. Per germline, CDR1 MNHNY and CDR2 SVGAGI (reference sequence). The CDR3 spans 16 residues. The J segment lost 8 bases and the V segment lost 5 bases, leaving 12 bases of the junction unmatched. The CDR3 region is CASSPPKAGGQHEQFF. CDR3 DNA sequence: TGTGCCAGCAGTCCCCCTAAAGCGGGGGGGCAGCATGAGCAGTTCTTC.

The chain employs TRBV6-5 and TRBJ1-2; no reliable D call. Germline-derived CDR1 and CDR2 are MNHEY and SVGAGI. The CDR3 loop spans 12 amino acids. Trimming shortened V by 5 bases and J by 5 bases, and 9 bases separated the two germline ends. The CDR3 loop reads CASSRVFYGYTF. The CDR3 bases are TGTGCCAGCAGTCGAGTTTTTTATGGCTACACCTTC.

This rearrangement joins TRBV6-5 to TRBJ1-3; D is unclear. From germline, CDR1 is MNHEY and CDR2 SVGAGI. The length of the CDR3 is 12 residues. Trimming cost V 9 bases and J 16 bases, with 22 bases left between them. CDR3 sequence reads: CASLYSGSSHYF. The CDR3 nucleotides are TGTGCCAGTTTATATTCGGGTAGCAGCCACTATTTT.

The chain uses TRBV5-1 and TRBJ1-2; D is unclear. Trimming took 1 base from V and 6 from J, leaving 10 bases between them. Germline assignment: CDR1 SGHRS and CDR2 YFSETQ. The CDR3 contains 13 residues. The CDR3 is CASSLTWEDGYTF. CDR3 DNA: TGCGCCAGCAGCTTGACATGGGAGGATGGCTACACCTTC.

For the CDR3, the DNA is TGTGCCAGCACCGGGACAGGGAGGGGCTATGGCTACACCTTC. Its translation is CASTGTGRGYGYTF. The chain joins TRBV2 to TRBJ1-2, with 9 bases fitting TRBD1. The CDR3 has 14 amino acids. Trimming cost V 7 bases and J 4 bases; bases outside gene matches: 7. Germline-derived CDR1 and CDR2 are SNHLY and FYNNEI.

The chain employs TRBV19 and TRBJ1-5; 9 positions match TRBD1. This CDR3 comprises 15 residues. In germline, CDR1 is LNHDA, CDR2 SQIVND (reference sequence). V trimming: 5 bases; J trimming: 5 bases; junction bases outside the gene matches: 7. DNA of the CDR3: TGTGCCAGTAGTCGGGGACAGGGACTTCATCAGCCCCAGCATTTT. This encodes CASSRGQGLHQPQHF.

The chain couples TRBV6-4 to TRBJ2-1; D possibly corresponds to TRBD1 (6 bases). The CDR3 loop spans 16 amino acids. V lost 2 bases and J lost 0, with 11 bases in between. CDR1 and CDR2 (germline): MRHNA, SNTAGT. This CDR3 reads CASSDAVGGSYNEQFF. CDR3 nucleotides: TGTGCCAGCAGTGACGCTGTAGGGGGCTCCTACAATGAGCAGTTCTTC.

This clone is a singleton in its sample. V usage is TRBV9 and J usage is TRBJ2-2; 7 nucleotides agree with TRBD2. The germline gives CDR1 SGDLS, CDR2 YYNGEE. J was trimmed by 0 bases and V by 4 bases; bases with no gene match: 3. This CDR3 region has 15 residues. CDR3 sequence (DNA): TGTGCCAGCAGCCACAGCGGGACGAACACCGGGGAGCTGTTTTTT. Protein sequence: CASSHSGTNTGELFF.

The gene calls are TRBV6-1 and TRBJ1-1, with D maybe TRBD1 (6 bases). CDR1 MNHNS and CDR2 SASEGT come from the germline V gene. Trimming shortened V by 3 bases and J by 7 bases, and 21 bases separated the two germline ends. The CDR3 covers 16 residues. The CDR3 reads CASSDLTGQIKIEAFF. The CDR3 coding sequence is TGTGCCAGCAGTGATCTAACTGGACAGATAAAGATTGAAGCTTTCTTT.